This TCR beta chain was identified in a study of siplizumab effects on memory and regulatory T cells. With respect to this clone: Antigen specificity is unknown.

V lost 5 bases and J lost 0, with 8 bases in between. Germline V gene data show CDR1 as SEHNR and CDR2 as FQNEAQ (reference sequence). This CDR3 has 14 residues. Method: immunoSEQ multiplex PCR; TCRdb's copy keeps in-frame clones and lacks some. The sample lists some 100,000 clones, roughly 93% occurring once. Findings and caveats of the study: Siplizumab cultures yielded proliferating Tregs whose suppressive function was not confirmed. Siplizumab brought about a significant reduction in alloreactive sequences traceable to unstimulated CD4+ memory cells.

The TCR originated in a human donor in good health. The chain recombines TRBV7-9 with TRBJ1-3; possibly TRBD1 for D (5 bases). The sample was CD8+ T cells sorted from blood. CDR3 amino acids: CASSPGLSGNTIYF. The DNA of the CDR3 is TGTGCCAGCAGCCCGGGACTCTCTGGAAACACCATATATTTT.